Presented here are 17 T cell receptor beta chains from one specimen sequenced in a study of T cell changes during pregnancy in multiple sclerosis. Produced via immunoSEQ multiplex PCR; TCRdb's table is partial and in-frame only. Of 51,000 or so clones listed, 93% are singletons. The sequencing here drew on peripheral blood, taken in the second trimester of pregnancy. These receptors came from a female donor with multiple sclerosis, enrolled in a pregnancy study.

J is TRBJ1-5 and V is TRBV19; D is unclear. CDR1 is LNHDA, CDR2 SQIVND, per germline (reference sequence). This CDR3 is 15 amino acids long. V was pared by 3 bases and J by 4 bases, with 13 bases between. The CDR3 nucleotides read TGTGCCAGTAGTATCGCCCCTAATTTAAATCAGCCCCAGCATTTT. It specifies CASSIAPNLNQPQHF.

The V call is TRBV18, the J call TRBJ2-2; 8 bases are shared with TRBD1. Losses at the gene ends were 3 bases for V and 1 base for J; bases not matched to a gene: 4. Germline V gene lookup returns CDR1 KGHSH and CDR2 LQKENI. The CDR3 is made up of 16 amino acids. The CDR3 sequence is CASSPGQAKNTGELFF. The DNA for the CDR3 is TGTGCCAGCTCACCGGGACAGGCCAAGAACACCGGGGAGCTGTTTTTT.

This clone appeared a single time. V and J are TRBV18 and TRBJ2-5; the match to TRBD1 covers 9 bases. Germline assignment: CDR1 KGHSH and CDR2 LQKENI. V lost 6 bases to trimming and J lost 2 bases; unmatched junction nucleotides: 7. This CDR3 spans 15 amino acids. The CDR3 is CASSRDRASQETQYF. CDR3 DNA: TGTGCCAGCTCCCGGGACAGGGCGTCTCAAGAGACCCAGTACTTC.

The CDR3 DNA reads TGTGCCAGCAGTTACCCTACGGGACAGGGTAATGAAAAACTGTTTTTT. Amino acid sequence: CASSYPTGQGNEKLFF. J is TRBJ1-4 and V is TRBV6-6; TRBD1 agrees at 9 bases. There are 16 residues in the CDR3. Unmatched junction bases numbered 5, after V lost 2 bases and J lost 4 bases. Per the germline V gene, CDR1 is MNHNY and CDR2 is SVGAGI (reference sequence).

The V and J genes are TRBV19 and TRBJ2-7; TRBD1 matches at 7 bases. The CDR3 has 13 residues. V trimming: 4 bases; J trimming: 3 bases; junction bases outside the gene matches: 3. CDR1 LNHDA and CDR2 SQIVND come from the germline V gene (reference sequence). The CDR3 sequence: CASSTRQGYEQYF. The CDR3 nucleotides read TGTGCCAGTAGTACCAGACAGGGCTACGAGCAGTACTTC.

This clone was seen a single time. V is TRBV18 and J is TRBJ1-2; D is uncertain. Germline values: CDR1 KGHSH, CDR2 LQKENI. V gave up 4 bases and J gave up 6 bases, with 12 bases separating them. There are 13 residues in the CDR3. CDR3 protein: CASSLSGEDGYTF. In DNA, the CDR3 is TGTGCCAGCTCACTATCCGGGGAGGATGGCTACACCTTC. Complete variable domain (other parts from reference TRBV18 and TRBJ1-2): NAGVMQNPRHLVRRRGQEARLRCSPMKGHSHVYWYRQLPEEGLKFMVYLQKENIIDESGMPKERFSAEFPKEGPSILRIQQVVRGDSAAYFCASSLSGEDGYTFGSGTRLTVV.

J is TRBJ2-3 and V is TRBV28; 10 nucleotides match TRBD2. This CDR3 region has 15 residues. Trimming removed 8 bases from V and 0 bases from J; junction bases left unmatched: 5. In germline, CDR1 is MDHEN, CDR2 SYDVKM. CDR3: CASRTSGASTDTQYF. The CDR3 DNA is TGTGCCAGCCGAACTAGCGGGGCTAGCACAGATACGCAGTATTTT. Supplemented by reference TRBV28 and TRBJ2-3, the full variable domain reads DVKVTQSSRYLVKRTGEKVFLECVQDMDHENMFWYRQDPGLGLRLIYFSYDVKMKEKGDIPEGYSVSREKKERFSLILESASTNQTSMYLCASRTSGASTDTQYFGPGTRLTVL.

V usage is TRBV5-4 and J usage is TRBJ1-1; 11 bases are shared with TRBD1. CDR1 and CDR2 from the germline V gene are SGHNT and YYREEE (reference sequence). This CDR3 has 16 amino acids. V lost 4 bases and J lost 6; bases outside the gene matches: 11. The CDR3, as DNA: TGTGCCAGCAGCCCCGGGACAGGGGGATTTAAGTCTGAAGCTTTCTTT. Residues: CASSPGTGGFKSEAFF.

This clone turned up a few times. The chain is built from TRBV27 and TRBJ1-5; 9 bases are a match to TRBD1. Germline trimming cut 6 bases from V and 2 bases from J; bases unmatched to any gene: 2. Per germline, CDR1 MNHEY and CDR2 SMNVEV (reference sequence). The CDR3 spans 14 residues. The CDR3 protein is CASRGTGRNQPQHF. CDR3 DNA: TGTGCCAGCAGGGGGACAGGGCGCAATCAGCCCCAGCATTTT.

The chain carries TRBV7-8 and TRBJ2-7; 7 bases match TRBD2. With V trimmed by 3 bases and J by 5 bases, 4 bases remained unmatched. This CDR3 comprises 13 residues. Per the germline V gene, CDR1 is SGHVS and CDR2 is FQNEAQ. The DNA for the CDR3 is TGTGCCAGCAGCTTGATGCGGGAGCACGAGCAGTACTTC. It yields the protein CASSLMREHEQYF. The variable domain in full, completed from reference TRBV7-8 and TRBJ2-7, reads GAGVSQSPRYKVAKRGQDVALRCDPISGHVSLFWYQQALGQGPEFLTYFQNEAQLDKSGLPSDRFFAERPEGSVSTLKIQRTQQEDSAVYLCASSLMREHEQYFGPGTRLTVT.

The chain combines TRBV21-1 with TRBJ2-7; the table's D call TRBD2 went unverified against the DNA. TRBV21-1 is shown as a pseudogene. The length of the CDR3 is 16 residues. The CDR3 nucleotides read TGTGCCAGCAGCAAAGATTCGAGGGAGCGAGCCTACGAGCAGTACTTC. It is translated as CASSKDSRERAYEQYF.

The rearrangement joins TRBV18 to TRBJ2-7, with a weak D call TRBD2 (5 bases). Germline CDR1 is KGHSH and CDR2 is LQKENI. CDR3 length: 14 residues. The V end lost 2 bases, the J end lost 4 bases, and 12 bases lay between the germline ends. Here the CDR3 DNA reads TGTGCCAGCTCACCATCGACTAAAGGTTACGAGCAGTACTTC. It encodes CASSPSTKGYEQYF.

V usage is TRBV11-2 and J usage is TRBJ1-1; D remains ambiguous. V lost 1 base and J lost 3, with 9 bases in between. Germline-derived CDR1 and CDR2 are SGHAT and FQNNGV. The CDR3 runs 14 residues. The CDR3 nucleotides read TGTGCCAGCAGCTTAGCCGAGATTGACACTGAAGCTTTCTTT. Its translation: CASSLAEIDTEAFF.

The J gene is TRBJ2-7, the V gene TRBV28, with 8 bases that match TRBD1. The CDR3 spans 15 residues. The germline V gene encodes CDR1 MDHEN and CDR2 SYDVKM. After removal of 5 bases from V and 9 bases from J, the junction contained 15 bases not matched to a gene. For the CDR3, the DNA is TGTGCCAGCAGTACCTCGACAGGGGCCCTTGCTGGGCAGTACTTC. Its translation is CASSTSTGALAGQYF.

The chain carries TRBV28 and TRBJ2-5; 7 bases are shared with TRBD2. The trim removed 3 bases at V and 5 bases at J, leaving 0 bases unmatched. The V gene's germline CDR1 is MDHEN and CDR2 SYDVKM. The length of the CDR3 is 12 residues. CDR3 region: CASSFGGETQYF. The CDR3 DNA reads TGTGCCAGCAGTTTCGGGGGGGAGACCCAGTACTTC.

This CDR3 reads CASSPLLQENEQFF. The CDR3 region has the DNA TGTGCCAGTAGTCCCCTGCTACAGGAAAATGAGCAGTTCTTC. The chain recombines TRBV19 with TRBJ2-1; TRBD1 might be the D (5 bases). Germline V gene data show CDR1 as LNHDA and CDR2 as SQIVND (reference sequence). Between the trimmed V and J ends, which lost 5 bases and 7 bases, there was a span of 15 bases. The CDR3 sequence is 14 residues long.

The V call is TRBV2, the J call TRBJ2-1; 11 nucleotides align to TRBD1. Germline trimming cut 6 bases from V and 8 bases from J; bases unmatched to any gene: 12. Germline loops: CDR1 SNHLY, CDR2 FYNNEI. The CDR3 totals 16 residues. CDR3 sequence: CASSPRGQGAIDEQFF. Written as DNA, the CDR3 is TGTGCCAGCAGCCCCCGCGGACAGGGGGCGATAGATGAGCAGTTCTTC.